This paragraph reports one T cell receptor (beta chain). Its antigen is still unknown. Qualities for individual bases were not recorded, and no much larger clone is one base off. The data belong to a study of cytomegalovirus exposure and HLA in healthy donors (TCRdb year 2017). Broadly, across the study: In an earlier analysis of 587 of the donors, 276 Gb of sequence data and some 120 million unique TCR beta sequences from roughly 200 million T cells were reported. The study was designed to test whether signatures of past pathogen exposure could be identified by cataloging public T cell receptors. A later genetic analysis used genome-wide SNP genotypes for about 65% of the roughly 670 donors, treating that subset as a discovery cohort. Of the approximately 400 genotyped donors, 65% to 90% were placed in the genetic ancestry cluster associated with self-reported Caucasian donors. Four to six DR-DQ haplotypes were handled as single units for association and clustering, since linkage in the cohort was strong. Typing coverage varied by locus: 629-630 donors for A, B, C, DRB1 and DQB1; approximately 500 for DQA1; around 610 for DPA1; approximately 450 for DPB1. Among a few hundred genotyped donors of the cohort, an average of roughly 240,000 unique TCR beta nucleotide sequences were sequenced per donor, roughly 18% of them non-productive. To decide whether each TCR beta V gene segment behaved as functional or pseudogenic, an earlier analysis of some 600 of the donors relied on high-throughput TCR beta sequencing. Using immunosequencing, the study profiled T cell repertoires from around 680 subjects and related those repertoires to cytomegalovirus serostatus. Approximately 310 gigabases of sequencing data and approximately 85 million unique TCR sequences were included in an early release covering several hundred HLA-typed donors. Donor age, sex, ethnicity and CMV serostatus were compiled together with the repertoire data. A separate validation cohort of approximately 130 different subjects was used in addition to the 666-subject first cohort. Rather than using new phenotypic data, the later analysis identified candidate immune exposures from TCR beta sequences and from how often those sequences occurred across donors. The study combined high-throughput TCR immunosequencing, statistical association of individual TCRs with disease status, and machine learning to predict cytomegalovirus infection status. All discovery cohort repertoires had been generated using a single sequencing platform. HLA typing covered class I and class II loci at four-digit resolution. A later analysis re-analyzed previously published TCR beta repertoires from about 730 donors and added high-resolution HLA genotyping to study TCR occurrence patterns.

Receptors were amplified or captured by the immunoSEQ multiplex PCR assay. For the multiplex PCR, a mixture combining 60 forward primers for TCR Vbeta segments and 13 reverse primers for TCR Jbeta segments was used. Amplification of the CDR3 region of rearranged TCR beta genes was performed with a multiplex PCR assay on genomic DNA. On the Illumina HiSeq System, the amplified TCR beta libraries were sequenced as 87-base-pair reads. As for how the authors treated the data: A later analysis tallied some 79 million unique TCR beta chains across the 700 or so repertoires, and around 10 million of those chains were shared by two or more donors. To remove PCR and sequencing errors, raw reads were error-corrected and collapsed into unique sequences using a nearest-neighbor algorithm that merged closely related sequences. CDR3 sequences were aligned to IMGT reference sequences to assign V, D and J gene segments. Each retained sequence needed at least a six-nucleotide match to both a V gene segment and a J gene segment. Rearrangements were classified as productive when the CDR3 lacked stop codons and remained in frame with V and J, and all other rearrangements were classified as non-productive. CDR3 was defined according to IMGT convention as the region running from the second conserved V-encoded cysteine to the conserved J-encoded phenylalanine. Sequences without an unambiguous match to a single V gene segment were excluded from the earlier analysis of approximately 560 of the donors. In an earlier analysis of several hundred of the donors, a V segment was called functional when productive rearrangements were above 56.7%, and segregating when the standard deviation between donors exceeded 5%. A statistical classification framework was developed to diagnose cytomegalovirus status using the catalog of TCR beta chain sequences. In a later analysis, TCR nucleotide sequences were compared against IMGT/GENE-DB human TR gene sequences so that V and J genes could be assigned. In a later analysis, CDR3 sequences and most-parsimonious VDJ recombination scenarios were assigned using the TCRdist pipeline. In a later analysis, every TCR beta chain was defined by the combination of its CDR3 amino acid sequence and its V-gene family, and reads without a unique V-gene family were dropped. A later analysis removed roughly 590 highly shared, low-generation-probability nucleotide sequences to deal with suspected cross-contamination and a sequencing artifact. A later analysis calculated a clonal expansion index for each public chain from normalized within-repertoire ranks of inferred template counts. In a later analysis, generation probabilities were computed using a VDJ recombination model fitted to out-of-frame rearrangements, and the results were checked against IGoR. Hypergeometric tests were used in a later analysis to score TCR-TCR, TCR-HLA and TCR-CMV co-occurrence, with a repertoire-size bias correction applied to the TCR pairs. In a later analysis, false discovery rates were estimated by permuting HLA or CMV assignments 20 times. In a later analysis, co-occurring TCRs were grouped using DBSCAN, with TCRdist sequence similarity added in when clustering inside HLA-allele-positive subsets. Repertoires with fewer than 30,000 or more than 120,000 public chains, plus five repertoires with anomalous nucleotide sharing, were excluded from co-occurrence clustering. The table was pulled from immuneACCESS by TCRdb, which kept in-frame rearrangements only. Such tables lose some clones; where checked, under half of the loss comes from unresolved V genes, and the rest has no known cause. Clone size and V and J calls were adopted from that table, with D and trimming inferred from the DNA. This sample gives around 130,000 clones in total; more than 65% of them show up just once. Of the sample, 2.5% to 3% is held by the ten largest clones.

The germline V gene encodes CDR1 MDHEN and CDR2 SYDVKM. Taken from cysteine to phenylalanine, the CDR3 has 17 residues. Only the CDR3 region is kept as DNA, spanning 51 bases read in frame from base 1. Ends trimmed: V by 6 bases, J by 0 bases; bases unmatched to a gene: 8. Study-level results and caveats: The classifier was reported to diagnose cytomegalovirus status with high specificity and sensitivity in both the original and validation cohorts. A few of the identified cytomegalovirus-associated TCR beta chains were confirmed in vitro to be specific for cytomegalovirus antigens. In the study, some 160 TCR beta chains were listed as associated with cytomegalovirus. Some IMGT-functional V segments, including TRBV6-2 and TRBV6-3, could not be told apart with the 87-base-pair reads, so those segments were excluded. Because counts were too low, more than 15 rarely observed V segments, including chromosome 9 orphons, were excluded from the earlier analysis of several hundred of the donors. Most CMV-associated TCR beta chains appeared to be HLA-restricted in a later analysis, and the HLA associations seemed to be driven largely by CMV exposure. In an earlier analysis of about 550 of the donors, most TCR beta V segments were observed in productive rearrangements about 87% or about 30% of the time, broadly matching IMGT annotations. A later analysis found that HLA-associated TCR beta chains were more clonally expanded and had lower generation probabilities than equally common non-associated chains. For the cohort, immune exposure information was limited to CMV serostatus. Most TCR sequences were seen in very few donors, while some public TCRs were found in many individuals. Because some donors lacked HLA typing at each locus, the association tests relied only on the typed subset. At a false discovery rate of 0.05, a later analysis linked 15,000 to 20,000 TCR beta sequences to specific HLA alleles. V-gene and J-gene trimming of TCR beta chains was associated with a missense DCLRE1C variant in a later genetic analysis, and the association was replicated in an independent cohort. A cluster of highly shared sequence variants was judged likely to represent a technical artifact of the sequencing pipeline. In a later analysis, several top co-occurrence clusters were reported to appear linked to parvovirus B19, influenza, CMV and Epstein-Barr virus. When HLA alleles, especially DR and DQ, strongly co-occurred, attributing TCR associations to individual alleles was difficult. In a later analysis, TCR association rates were found to vary across HLA loci, with the most associated TCRs seen for DRB1 alleles and the fewest for HLA-C alleles. Linkage disequilibrium might explain the correlated functional status among segregating V segments, but an unknown experimental factor could not be excluded. In a later genetic analysis, fewer N-insertions in productive TCRs were reported among donors in an Asian-associated ancestry cluster than the approximately 630-donor mean. Roughly uniform sequencing depth across donors was assumed in presence/absence analyses, although this assumption may not hold. The authors suggested that the approach could potentially be generalized to other disease states and immunological phenotypes. A further reported finding was that TCR beta sequences accurately predicted the HLA-A and HLA-B alleles for most subjects in the first cohort. In this cohort, only TCR beta chains were sequenced, and detectable features were limited by the absence of alpha or paired-chain data.

The cohort comprised 670 or so healthy bone marrow donors. All cohort members were sampled while nominally healthy, although unrecorded immune exposures were likely present. The donor tested CMV seropositive, placing the donor among the 289 seropositive members of the cohort. Every donor gave a peripheral blood sample, and the peripheral blood mononuclear cells from that sample were used for TCR beta sequencing. The Qiagen DNeasy Blood Extraction Kit was used to extract genomic DNA from the blood cell samples. Sequenced material: PBMCs. This chain joins TRBV28 to TRBJ2-5; 12 junctional bases match TRBD2. The clonotype comes from a woman under 30 in good health and CMV-seropositive. The nucleotides read TGTGCCAGCAGCCAACTAGGACTAGCGGGGTACCAAGAGACCCAGTACTTC. This is translated as CASSQLGLAGYQETQYF. This CDR3, with the reference TRBV28 and TRBJ2-5 proteins standing in past its ends, gives the full variable domain DVKVTQSSRYLVKRTGEKVFLECVQDMDHENMFWYRQDPGLGLRLIYFSYDVKMKEKGDIPEGYSVSREKKERFSLILESASTNQTSMYLCASSQLGLAGYQETQYFGPGTRLLVL.